The rows below give T cell receptor beta chains drawn from one sample of a study of cytomegalovirus exposure and HLA in healthy donors. This table comes from immunoSEQ multiplex PCR, and its TCRdb copy is limited to in-frame clones, with some not included. The repertoire holds 65,000 to 100,000 clones, with around 79% as singletons. The source material was PBMCs. The receptors were gathered from a female donor in good health and CMV-seronegative. The CDR3 runs from the conserved cysteine through the conserved F or W. Each record gives: D gene, clone size, J gene, V gene, CDR3 DNA, CDR3 protein. A D gene is named only where the DNA matches it firmly. The size entry is marked missing in some rows and otherwise reads once, few, many or a size class.

-	-	TRBJ1-4	TRBV7-9	TGTGCCAGCAGCTCTGTCCAGGGGTCAGGAAAACTGTTTTTT	CASSSVQGSGKLFF
-	-	TRBJ2-2	TRBV27	TGTGCCAGCACCCAAGGGGCGGGGGAGCTGTTTTTT	CASTQGAGELFF
TRBD2	few	TRBJ2-3	TRBV19	TGTGCCAGTAGTATGACTAGCGGGGGGTTGGATACGCAGTATTTT	CASSMTSGGLDTQYF
TRBD1	-	TRBJ2-7	TRBV19	TGTGCCAGTAGTATCAGTCCCTCGACAGGGGGCAGGCCCTACGAGCAGTACTTC	CASSISPSTGGRPYEQYF
-	once	TRBJ1-1	TRBV28	TGTGCCAGCAGGGGAGCAGGGGAAATGAACACTGAAGCTTTCTTT	CASRGAGEMNTEAFF
TRBD2	-	TRBJ2-7	TRBV2	TGTGCCAGCAGTGGTCGCAGCGGGAAAGGGGCAAGTTCCTACGAGCAGTACTTC	CASSGRSGKGASSYEQYF
TRBD2	-	TRBJ2-7	TRBV5-4	TGTGCCAGCAGCTGGGAGGGATCCCGAGCCTACGAGCAGTACTTC	CASSWEGSRAYEQYF
TRBD1	few	TRBJ2-3	TRBV27	TGTGCCAGCAGGCAAGGGGACAGGGGCGTCACAGATACGCAGTATTTT	CASRQGDRGVTDTQYF
TRBD1	-	TRBJ1-6	TRBV4-1	TGCGCCAGCAGCTACGGACAGGGCTATTCACCCCTCCACTTT	CASSYGQGYSPLHF
-	-	TRBJ2-2	TRBV18	TGTGCCAGCTCACCCTCAGGGGTCAACACCGGGGAGCTGTTTTTT	CASSPSGVNTGELFF
-	-	TRBJ2-7	TRBV9	TGTGCCAGCAGCGTAGGCGGAATTACCTACGAGCAGTACTTC	CASSVGGITYEQYF
-	-	TRBJ2-3	TRBV6-4	TGTGCCAGCAGTTATAAGGACAGCCCAGGGGATACGCAGTATTTT	CASSYKDSPGDTQYF
-	-	TRBJ2-5	TRBV5-1	TGCGCCAGCAGCTTGGCCGGGTCGCAAGAGACCCAGTACTTC	CASSLAGSQETQYF
TRBD1	-	TRBJ2-2	TRBV10-3	TGTGCCATCAGGAAAGGGGGCTCTTACACCGGGGAGCTGTTTTTT	CAIRKGGSYTGELFF
-	-	TRBJ2-3	TRBV27	TGTGCCAGCAGTTTAGCGGATACGCAGTATTTT	CASSLADTQYF
TRBD2	-	TRBJ2-5	TRBV6-5	TGTGCCAGCAGTTACTCCGGAGTAGCGGGAGAGACCCAGTACTTC	CASSYSGVAGETQYF
-	-	TRBJ2-7	TRBV20-1	TGCAGTGCTGGCGGGGAGTGGGAGCAGTACTTC	CSAGGEWEQYF
TRBD1	-	TRBJ2-7	TRBV30	TGTGCCTGGAGTGTACTAGACAGGGGGCGAGGCGAGCAGTACTTC	CAWSVLDRGRGEQYF
-	-	TRBJ1-2	TRBV6-1	TGTGCCAGCAAGATCACAGGGAACTATGGCTACACCTTC	CASKITGNYGYTF
-	-	TRBJ2-2	TRBV29-1	TGCAGCGGTATCAGGGGCGGCACCGGGGAGCTGTTTTTT	CSGIRGGTGELFF
TRBD1	-	TRBJ1-2	TRBV2	TGTGCCAGCAGTGAGTGGCAGGGGGCGTTAGGATATGGCTACACCTTC	CASSEWQGALGYGYTF
TRBD1	-	TRBJ1-2	TRBV2	TGTGCCAGCAGCGGACAGGGGGCGACCTATGGCTACACCTTC	CASSGQGATYGYTF
-	-	TRBJ1-2	TRBV28	TGTGCCAGCAGTGGGGGGTTCGGCTACACCTTC	CASSGGFGYTF
-	-	TRBJ2-7	TRBV28	TGTGCCAGCAGATACCGGGGGAGCCTCTACGAGCAGTACTTC	CASRYRGSLYEQYF
TRBD1	-	TRBJ1-6	TRBV29-1	TGCAGCGCCCGCGACAGGGAGTACTCACCCCTCAACTTT	CSARDREYSPLNF
-	-	TRBJ2-3	TRBV18	TGTGCCAGCTCACCAAGCTGGGCCACAGATACGCAGTATTTT	CASSPSWATDTQYF
TRBD1	-	TRBJ1-6	TRBV4-3	TGCGCCAGCAGCCAGACAGGGGGCGGTAATTCACCCCTCCACTTT	CASSQTGGGNSPLHF
-	-	TRBJ1-5	TRBV2	TGTGCCAGCATGAGGGACTCCCCAGGTAGCAATCAGCCCCAGCATTTT	CASMRDSPGSNQPQHF
-	-	TRBJ1-5	TRBV7-2	TGTGCCAGCAGCCCGAACAGAGATCAGCCCCAGCATTTT	CASSPNRDQPQHF
-	-	TRBJ2-2	TRBV7-3	TGTGCCAGCAGCTTAACGGCCACCGGGGAGCTGTTTTTT	CASSLTATGELFF
TRBD1	once	TRBJ2-7	TRBV30	TGTGCCTGGAGTCCCGGACAGGGTGGTGCGCAGTACTTC	CAWSPGQGGAQYF
TRBD1	-	TRBJ1-4	TRBV18	TGTGCCAGCTCACCTAGGGGACAGCCCTCTAATGAAAAACTGTTTTTT	CASSPRGQPSNEKLFF
TRBD2	-	TRBJ2-3	TRBV9	TGTGCCAGCAGCGTTAGCGGGAGGGCCCCAGATACGCAGTATTTT	CASSVSGRAPDTQYF
TRBD1	medium-sized	TRBJ1-1	TRBV4-2	TGTGCCAGCAGCCAAGATGAGGCAGGGGGAAACACTGAAGCTTTCTTT	CASSQDEAGGNTEAFF
TRBD1	-	TRBJ1-2	TRBV25-1	TGTGCCAGCAGTGAGACAGGGGCGAGCTATGGCTACACCTTC	CASSETGASYGYTF